These T cell receptor beta chains were read from a single sample in a study of blood T cell repertoires in COVID-19. Produced via immunoSEQ multiplex PCR; TCRdb's table is partial and in-frame only. The sample records some 160,000 clones, 85% to 90% being singletons. Source material: peripheral blood. These receptors were collected from a woman aged 55-70 years with active COVID-19. The CDR3 runs from the conserved cysteine through the conserved F or W. Each record gives: J gene, clone size, D gene, V gene, CDR3 DNA, CDR3 protein. D genes are given only for firm matches. Only some rows state a clone size, as once, few, many or a class for expanded clones.

J gene: TRBJ2-7
clone size: NA
D gene: TRBD1
V gene: TRBV15
CDR3 DNA: TGTGCCACCAGCGCCCGGGACAGGGTCAGGAGCTCCTACGAGCAGTACTTC
CDR3 protein: CATSARDRVRSSYEQYF

J gene: TRBJ1-3
clone size: NA
D gene: NA
V gene: TRBV19
CDR3 DNA: TGTGCCAGTAGTACGAACAGGGATTGGAACACCATATATTTT
CDR3 protein: CASSTNRDWNTIYF

J gene: TRBJ2-5
clone size: NA
D gene: NA
V gene: TRBV5-1
CDR3 DNA: TGCGCCAGCAGCTTGGTAAGGGGATCAGAGACCCAGTACTTC
CDR3 protein: CASSLVRGSETQYF

J gene: TRBJ2-1
clone size: NA
D gene: NA
V gene: TRBV11-2
CDR3 DNA: TGTGCCAGCAGCTTAGAGGACAGTTCCTACAATGAGCAGTTCTTC
CDR3 protein: CASSLEDSSYNEQFF

J gene: TRBJ1-2
clone size: NA
D gene: TRBD1
V gene: TRBV15
CDR3 DNA: TGTGCCACCAGCACGGACAGGGGCTATGGCTACACCTTC
CDR3 protein: CATSTDRGYGYTF

J gene: TRBJ1-5
clone size: few
D gene: TRBD1
V gene: TRBV30
CDR3 DNA: TGTGCCTGGAGCCTAGGGACAGGCGGGCAGCCCCAGCATTTT
CDR3 protein: CAWSLGTGGQPQHF

J gene: TRBJ2-5
clone size: NA
D gene: NA
V gene: TRBV23-1
CDR3 DNA: TGCGCCAGCGGTGGGGAGGTACAAGAGACCCAGTACTTC
CDR3 protein: CASGGEVQETQYF

J gene: TRBJ2-3
clone size: once
D gene: TRBD2
V gene: TRBV28
CDR3 DNA: TGTGCCAGCAGCCAGGTCGGGAGGACTAGCACAGATACGCAGTATTTT
CDR3 protein: CASSQVGRTSTDTQYF

J gene: TRBJ2-3
clone size: NA
D gene: NA
V gene: TRBV28
CDR3 DNA: TGTGCCACTCTACCGGGATACACAGATACGCAGTATTTT
CDR3 protein: CATLPGYTDTQYF

J gene: TRBJ1-2
clone size: NA
D gene: NA
V gene: TRBV7-2
CDR3 DNA: TGTGCCAGCAGCTTTTCAGGGGTGGGCTATGGCTACACCTTC
CDR3 protein: CASSFSGVGYGYTF

J gene: TRBJ2-2
clone size: NA
D gene: TRBD2
V gene: TRBV7-9
CDR3 DNA: TGTGCCAGCAGCCCGGGACTAGCGGGATATACCGGGGAGCTGTTTTTT
CDR3 protein: CASSPGLAGYTGELFF

J gene: TRBJ2-1
clone size: NA
D gene: TRBD2
V gene: TRBV7-7
CDR3 DNA: TGTGCTAGCAGCTTAATCTCAACTAGCGGGTACAATGAGCAGTTCTTC
CDR3 protein: CASSLISTSGYNEQFF

J gene: TRBJ2-1
clone size: NA
D gene: NA
V gene: TRBV28
CDR3 DNA: TGTGCCAGCAGCAGTTTTCTAGCGAATGAGCAGTTCTTC
CDR3 protein: CASSSFLANEQFF

J gene: TRBJ2-3
clone size: once
D gene: NA
V gene: TRBV6-5
CDR3 DNA: TGTGCCAGCAGTTACGTCGGGGGAGAGGCAGATACGCAGTATTTT
CDR3 protein: CASSYVGGEADTQYF

J gene: TRBJ2-3
clone size: NA
D gene: NA
V gene: TRBV5-5
CDR3 DNA: TGTGCCAGCAGCTTGGCCGCAGGTTCTAGCACAGATACGCAGTATTTT
CDR3 protein: CASSLAAGSSTDTQYF

J gene: TRBJ2-1
clone size: NA
D gene: TRBD2
V gene: TRBV6-2/TRBV6-3
CDR3 DNA: TGTGCCAGCAGTTACCTCGGGAGGGCCCAAAGTGAGCAGTTCTTC
CDR3 protein: CASSYLGRAQSEQFF

J gene: TRBJ2-7
clone size: NA
D gene: TRBD1
V gene: TRBV19
CDR3 DNA: TGTGCCAGTAGCGACAGGGGGAGGTACGAGCAGTACTTC
CDR3 protein: CASSDRGRYEQYF

J gene: TRBJ1-2
clone size: NA
D gene: NA
V gene: TRBV4-1
CDR3 DNA: TGCGCCAGCAGCGACAGCCAGAGCCGCTATGGCTACACCTTC
CDR3 protein: CASSDSQSRYGYTF

J gene: TRBJ1-3
clone size: NA
D gene: NA
V gene: TRBV3-1/TRBV3-2
CDR3 DNA: TGTGCCAGCAGCCAAGACGGGGAAATCCACTCTGGAAACACCATATATTTT
CDR3 protein: CASSQDGEIHSGNTIYF

J gene: TRBJ2-1
clone size: once
D gene: TRBD2
V gene: TRBV25-1
CDR3 DNA: TGTGCCAGCAGCGAAGGACTAGCTCCTTTCTTC
CDR3 protein: CASSEGLAPFF

J gene: TRBJ2-3
clone size: NA
D gene: TRBD2
V gene: TRBV11-3
CDR3 DNA: TGTGCCAGCAGGGGATACGGGGACAGCGGGACTAGCCCAGATACGCAGTATTTT
CDR3 protein: CASRGYGDSGTSPDTQYF

J gene: TRBJ2-1
clone size: NA
D gene: TRBD2
V gene: TRBV4-2
CDR3 DNA: TGTGCCAGCAGCCAACTCGGAGGTGGGGGAGGGCCATCCAATGAGCAGTTCTTC
CDR3 protein: CASSQLGGGGGPSNEQFF

J gene: TRBJ2-1
clone size: NA
D gene: TRBD2
V gene: TRBV7-8
CDR3 DNA: TGTGCCAGCAGCTCCCGGTGGGGACTAGCGGATGAGCAGTTCTTC
CDR3 protein: CASSSRWGLADEQFF

J gene: TRBJ2-7
clone size: NA
D gene: NA
V gene: TRBV6-5
CDR3 DNA: TGTGCCAGCAGTTACCCGAGCTCCTACGAGCAGTACTTC
CDR3 protein: CASSYPSSYEQYF

J gene: TRBJ1-6
clone size: NA
D gene: NA
V gene: TRBV9
CDR3 DNA: TGTGCCAGCAGCGTAGTCGACAACGGGGGTTCACCCCTCCACTTT
CDR3 protein: CASSVVDNGGSPLHF

J gene: TRBJ2-7
clone size: NA
D gene: NA
V gene: TRBV5-1
CDR3 DNA: TGCGCCAGCACCCCGGACACCAACTCCTACGAGCAGTACTTC
CDR3 protein: CASTPDTNSYEQYF

J gene: TRBJ2-7
clone size: NA
D gene: NA
V gene: TRBV7-9
CDR3 DNA: TGTGCCAGCAGCTTAGGGGGAGGCTACGAGCAGTACTTC
CDR3 protein: CASSLGGGYEQYF

J gene: TRBJ1-4
clone size: NA
D gene: TRBD1
V gene: TRBV24-1
CDR3 DNA: TGTGCCACCAGTGATTCCGGGACAGGGCATGAAAAACTGTTTTTT
CDR3 protein: CATSDSGTGHEKLFF

J gene: TRBJ2-1
clone size: NA
D gene: NA
V gene: TRBV18
CDR3 DNA: TGTGCCAGCTCACCTTTGTCCGGCAATGAGCAGTTCTTC
CDR3 protein: CASSPLSGNEQFF

J gene: TRBJ1-6
clone size: few
D gene: NA
V gene: TRBV7-2
CDR3 DNA: TGTGCCAGCAGCTTAGCGGGCAGTAATTCACCCCTCCACTTT
CDR3 protein: CASSLAGSNSPLHF

J gene: TRBJ2-7
clone size: NA
D gene: TRBD1
V gene: TRBV11-2
CDR3 DNA: TGTGCCAGCAGCCGGGACAGGGGCCACGAGCAGTACTTC
CDR3 protein: CASSRDRGHEQYF

J gene: TRBJ1-4
clone size: NA
D gene: TRBD1
V gene: TRBV12-3/TRBV12-4
CDR3 DNA: TGTGCCAGCAGGAGACAGGGGAATGAAAAACTGTTTTTT
CDR3 protein: CASRRQGNEKLFF

J gene: TRBJ1-1
clone size: NA
D gene: NA
V gene: TRBV4-3
CDR3 DNA: TGCGCCAGCAGCCTAACAGGGAAGAACACTGAAGCTTTCTTT
CDR3 protein: CASSLTGKNTEAFF

J gene: TRBJ1-5
clone size: few
D gene: TRBD1
V gene: TRBV4-1
CDR3 DNA: TGCGCCAGCAGCTCCCACGGGACAGGGCGGGGCAATCAGCCCCAGCATTTT
CDR3 protein: CASSSHGTGRGNQPQHF

J gene: TRBJ1-2
clone size: once
D gene: NA
V gene: TRBV2
CDR3 DNA: TGTGCCAGCAGTGAAGCGGCAGTCCCTGCAGCCTGGGCAGGTGAGAACTATGGCTACACCTTC
CDR3 protein: CASSEAAVPAAWAGENYGYTF

J gene: TRBJ2-7
clone size: few
D gene: NA
V gene: TRBV10-1
CDR3 DNA: TGCGCCAGCAGTGATGGTGCGGCTGGCTCCTACGAGCAGTACTTC
CDR3 protein: CASSDGAAGSYEQYF